This T cell receptor beta chain is drawn from a study of cytomegalovirus exposure and HLA in healthy donors. A note on this clone: Its antigen is unknown.

With 60 Vbeta and 13 Jbeta primers, the PCR was carried out. The protocol was immunoSEQ multiplex PCR, while the TCRdb copy is restricted to in-frame clones and leaves out a portion. The sample records about 94,000 clones, 81% being singletons. Broader study findings: CMV serostatus was the sole immune exposure data available.

The specimen sequenced was PBMCs. The clonotype originates from a human donor in good health.

The CDR3: CASSGRASFPTNEKLFF. CDR3 in DNA: TGTGCCAGCAGCGGGAGGGCGTCGTTTCCAACTAATGAAAAACTGTTTTTT. The gene calls are TRBV9 and TRBJ1-4; D remains ambiguous. This CDR3 has 17 residues. CDR1 SGDLS and CDR2 YYNGEE come from the germline V gene. Trimming removed 3 bases from V and 0 bases from J, with 15 bases in between.